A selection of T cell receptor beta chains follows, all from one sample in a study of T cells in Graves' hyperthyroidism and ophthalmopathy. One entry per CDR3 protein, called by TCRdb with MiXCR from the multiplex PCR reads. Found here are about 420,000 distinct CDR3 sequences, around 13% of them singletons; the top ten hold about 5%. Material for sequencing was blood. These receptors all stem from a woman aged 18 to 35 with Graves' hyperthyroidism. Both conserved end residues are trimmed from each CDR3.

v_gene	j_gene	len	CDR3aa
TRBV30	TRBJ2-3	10	ASGPGTDTQY
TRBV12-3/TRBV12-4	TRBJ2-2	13	ASSLGLTNTGELF
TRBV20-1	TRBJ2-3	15	SASRLGLAGDLPTQY
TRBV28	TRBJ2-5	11	ASERGNQETQY
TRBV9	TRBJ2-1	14	ASSVGPSGHLNEQF
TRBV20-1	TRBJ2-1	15	SASQASGSRGINEQF
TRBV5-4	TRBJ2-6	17	ASSPRGLAVASGANVLT
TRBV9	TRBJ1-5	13	ASSKGTDSNQPQH
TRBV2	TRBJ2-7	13	ATSPAILKVYEQY
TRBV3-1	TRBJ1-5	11	ASSHRSYQPQH
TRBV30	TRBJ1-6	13	AWRLRDRGNSPLH
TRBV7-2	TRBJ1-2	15	ASSLEVGTGVGYGYT
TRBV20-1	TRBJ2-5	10	SARDSLETQY
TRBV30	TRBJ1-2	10	AWSGQGARYT
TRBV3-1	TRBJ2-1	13	ASSQTGEPYNEQF
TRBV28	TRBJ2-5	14	ASRPGLAGVLETQY
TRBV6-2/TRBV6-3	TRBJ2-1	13	ASSYFGLGANEQF
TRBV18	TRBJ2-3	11	ATTGGGTDTQY